A single sample gave rise to the 23 T cell receptor beta chains below, sequenced in a study of control samples from healthy donors and cancer patients. Sequenced by immunoSEQ multiplex PCR; TCRdb stores in-frame clones only, minus some. The repertoire includes fewer than 95,000 clones, approximately 90% of them detected once, and roughly 1.3% sits in the top ten. Sequenced material: blood. The receptor source for this set is a woman aged 50 to 60 in good health.

This clone appeared a few times. CDR3 sequence reads: CSVEDLYTGTPNTEAFF. The CDR3 DNA follows: TGCAGCGTTGAAGACCTCTACACCGGGACACCTAACACTGAAGCTTTCTTT. The genes are TRBV29-1 and TRBJ1-1, with D tentatively TRBD1 (6 bases). The CDR3 covers 17 residues. Trimming left V 0 bases short and J 2 bases short, with 19 bases between. The germline V gene encodes CDR1 SQVTM and CDR2 ANQGSEA.

This clone was seen a few times. The J gene is TRBJ2-7, the V gene TRBV5-1, with 9 positions matching TRBD1. V shed 0 bases, J shed 0 bases, and the junction held 1 base outside the gene matches. This CDR3 spans 15 amino acids. The germline V gene has CDR1 SGHRS and CDR2 YFSETQ. CDR3 bases: TGCGCCAGCAGCTTGGTGGGACAGGGCTCCTACGAGCAGTACTTC. Amino acids: CASSLVGQGSYEQYF. Full variable domain (remainder filled in from reference TRBV5-1 and TRBJ2-7): KAGVTQTPRYLIKTRGQQVTLSCSPISGHRSVSWYQQTPGQGLQFLFEYFSETQRNKGNFPGRFSGRQFSNSRSEMNVSTLELGDSALYLCASSLVGQGSYEQYFGPGTRLTVT.

The DNA for the CDR3 is TGTGCCAGTAGTCCCCTCGGGGGAGGGGGGGAGGTGACCCAGTACTTC. This codes for CASSPLGGGGEVTQYF. V is TRBV19 and J is TRBJ2-5, with D possibly being TRBD2 (7 bases). Trimming pared 5 bases from V and 7 bases from J, leaving 23 bases between. Looked up from germline, CDR1 is LNHDA and CDR2 is SQIVND (reference sequence). The CDR3 is made up of 16 amino acids.

The chain recombines TRBV6-5 with TRBJ1-1; 8 nucleotides align to TRBD1. Per the germline V gene, CDR1 is MNHEY and CDR2 is SVGAGI. This CDR3 has 15 amino acids. With V trimmed by 5 bases and J by 4 bases, 9 bases remained unmatched. The CDR3 region is CASSRPSDRATEAFF. The CDR3 coding sequence is TGTGCCAGCAGTCGACCCTCGGACAGGGCCACTGAAGCTTTCTTT.

This clone was detected once. The chain joins TRBV4-1 to TRBJ1-1, with D hard to call. Germline CDR1 MGHRA, CDR2 YSYEKL. This CDR3 has 14 amino acids. Trimming stripped 0 bases from V and 5 bases from J, with 10 bases between. DNA of the CDR3: TGCGCCAGCAGCCAAGATGCGGGAGGGACTGAAGCTTTCTTT. It translates to CASSQDAGGTEAFF.

The rearrangement uses TRBV7-3 and TRBJ2-5; D is possibly TRBD1 or TRBD2 (5 bases each). Germline loops: CDR1 SGHTA, CDR2 FQGTGA. This CDR3 contains 14 residues. V dropped 5 bases and J dropped 10 bases, with 20 bases sitting between them. The CDR3 DNA sequence: TGTGCCAGCAGCCCAACAGAGGGGCCGTTTCACCAGTACTTC. This sequence encodes CASSPTEGPFHQYF. The variable domain in full, completed from reference TRBV7-3 and TRBJ2-5, reads GAGVSQTPSNKVTEKGKYVELRCDPISGHTALYWYRQSLGQGPEFLIYFQGTGAADDSGLPNDRFFAVRPEGSVSTLKIQRTERGDSAVYLCASSPTEGPFHQYFGPGTRLLVL.

V is TRBV29-1 and J is TRBJ1-1, with D uncertain. CDR3 length equals 12 residues. V was trimmed by 0 bases and J by 11 bases, leaving 13 bases between them. Germline-derived CDR1 and CDR2 are SQVTM and ANQGSEA. The CDR3 is CSVEDRGVKAFF. The CDR3 nucleotides read TGCAGCGTTGAAGATCGAGGTGTGAAGGCTTTCTTT.

The V call is TRBV7-9, the J call TRBJ2-3, with D possibly being TRBD1 (6 bases). V was shortened by 1 base and J by 4 bases, with 9 bases between the two germline ends. The CDR3 length is 14 residues. From germline, CDR1 is SEHNR and CDR2 FQNEAQ (reference sequence). The DNA of the CDR3 is TGTGCCAGCAGCTTAGGGGCAGGGGCAGATACGCAGTATTTT. As protein: CASSLGAGADTQYF.

The chain carries TRBV3-1 (or the pseudogene TRBV3-2) and TRBJ1-2; the match to TRBD1 covers 9 bases. Trimming cost V 5 bases and J 4 bases; bases outside gene matches: 8. Germline V gene sequence: CDR1 LGHDT, CDR2 YNNKEL (reference sequence). The CDR3 is 15 residues long. The CDR3 sequence is CASSWPGQGGYGYTF. CDR3 nucleotide sequence: TGTGCCAGCAGCTGGCCGGGACAGGGCGGCTATGGCTACACCTTC.

The chain couples TRBV10-2 to TRBJ1-2; D is perhaps TRBD1 (5 bases). CDR1 WSHSY and CDR2 SAAADI come from the germline V gene. Deletions cut 3 bases from V and 4 bases from J, with 12 bases between. The CDR3 is 14 residues long. The CDR3 nucleotides read TGCGCCAGCAGTGACGCAGGGCAAATCTATGGCTACACCTTC. Amino acid sequence: CASSDAGQIYGYTF.

The table lists this clone with a few counts. This rearrangement joins TRBV27 to TRBJ1-1, with D unresolved. V shed 3 bases and J shed 1 base, with 6 bases lying between them. CDR3 length: 13 residues. Germline V gene lookup returns CDR1 MNHEY and CDR2 SMNVEV (reference sequence). The CDR3 here is CASSFVENTEAFF. CDR3 DNA sequence: TGTGCCAGCAGTTTCGTTGAGAACACTGAAGCTTTCTTT.

V and J are TRBV7-2 and TRBJ2-5, with 8 bases aligning to TRBD2. Per germline, CDR1 SGHTA and CDR2 FQGNSA. V dropped 1 base and J dropped 4; count of bases not matched to a gene: 8. The CDR3 covers 16 residues. The CDR3 reads CASSLGSRGGPETQYF. The CDR3 nucleotides are TGTGCCAGCAGCTTAGGGAGCCGGGGGGGGCCAGAGACCCAGTACTTC.

The chain links TRBV27 to TRBJ1-1; D remains unclear. CDR3 length: 13 amino acids. Germline V CDR1 and CDR2: MNHEY, SMNVEV (reference sequence). V lost 4 bases and J lost 11, with 17 bases in between. CDR3 sequence: CASSSRPGVRAFF. The CDR3 nucleotides read TGTGCCAGCAGTTCTCGCCCGGGTGTGAGGGCTTTCTTT.

The CDR3 reads CASSPGRRVKYGYTF. CDR3 coding DNA: TGTGCCAGCAGCCCGGGCCGTCGGGTGAAGTATGGCTACACCTTC. The genes are TRBV5-6 and TRBJ1-2; D not resolved. Germline CDR1 reads SGHDT; CDR2 reads YYEEEE. Trimming left V 4 bases short and J 5 bases short, with 18 bases between. This CDR3 comprises 15 residues.

The CDR3 DNA reads TGTGCCAGCAGACCCGACAAGGGTGTGGGTTTCATGAACACTGAAGCTTTCTTT. It is translated as CASRPDKGVGFMNTEAFF. The chain uses TRBV21-1 and TRBJ1-1. TRBV21-1 is an annotated pseudogene. The CDR3 extends over 18 amino acids.

The V gene is TRBV5-5, the J gene TRBJ2-7, with D uncertain. V shed 0 bases and J shed 3 bases, with 7 bases lying between them. Germline loops: CDR1 SGHKS, CDR2 YYEKEE (reference sequence). The CDR3 has 13 amino acids. This CDR3 is CASSLEGGYEQYF. In DNA, the CDR3 is TGTGCCAGCAGCTTGGAGGGCGGCTACGAGCAGTACTTC.

In this sample, this clone turned up once. This chain uses TRBV9 with TRBJ2-5, with 7 bases aligning to TRBD2. Losses at the gene ends were 0 bases for V and 5 bases for J; bases not matched to a gene: 7. Germline CDR1 and CDR2: SGDLS and YYNGEE. CDR3 length: 15 residues. Here the CDR3 reads CASSVGASGWETQYF. The CDR3 nucleotides are TGTGCCAGCAGCGTAGGAGCTAGCGGATGGGAGACCCAGTACTTC.

J is TRBJ2-1 and V is TRBV7-9; D possibly matches TRBD1 or TRBD2 (7 bases each). CDR1 SEHNR and CDR2 FQNEAQ come from the germline V gene (reference sequence). V dropped 5 bases and J dropped 1 base, with 12 bases sitting between them. The CDR3 spans 15 residues. CDR3 residues: CASSPQGGSYNEQFF. The CDR3 nucleotides read TGTGCCAGCAGCCCTCAGGGGGGGTCCTACAATGAGCAGTTCTTC.

V and J are TRBV7-2 and TRBJ2-2; D is possibly TRBD2 (6 bases). The germline CDR1 and CDR2 sequences are SGHTA and FQGNSA. CDR3 length equals 16 residues. Trimming removed 7 bases at V and 6 bases at J, with 21 bases between. The CDR3 nucleotides are TGTGCCAGCACCGCCTTGGGACTGCAGGTCCCCGGGGAGCTGTTTTTT. Translation gives CASTALGLQVPGELFF.

There are a few counts of this clone. V is TRBV9 and J is TRBJ1-2; no clear D gene. The CDR3 has 15 amino acids. The V and J ends lost 3 bases and 1 base respectively, with 13 bases between them. Germline values: CDR1 SGDLS, CDR2 YYNGEE. CDR3: CASSANYADNYGYTF. CDR3 bases: TGTGCCAGCAGCGCAAACTACGCCGATAACTATGGCTACACCTTC.

The genes are TRBV5-4 and TRBJ1-1, with TRBD1 matching over 7 bases. Trimming cost V 4 bases and J 7 bases; bases outside gene matches: 7. The germline CDR1 and CDR2 sequences are SGHNT and YYREEE (reference sequence). This CDR3 is built from 13 residues. CDR3 nucleotide sequence: TGTGCCAGCAGCACGCGACAGGGTGTTGAAGCTTTCTTT. This gives the protein CASSTRQGVEAFF.

This chain joins TRBV7-8 and TRBJ2-1, with TRBD1 identical over 8 bases. CDR3 length: 15 amino acids. CDR1 is SGHVS and CDR2 is FQNEAQ in the germline V gene. The trim removed 5 bases at V and 5 bases at J, leaving 8 bases unmatched. The CDR3 DNA reads TGTGCCAGCAGCAATCGGGACAGGTCTAACAATGAGCAGTTCTTC. It specifies CASSNRDRSNNEQFF.

The chain links TRBV5-1 to TRBJ2-7, with TRBD1 identical over 7 bases. The CDR3 spans 14 residues. Germline V gene data show CDR1 as SGHRS and CDR2 as YFSETQ. Trimming removed 3 bases from V and 2 bases from J; junction bases left unmatched: 5. CDR3 in amino acids: CASSYDRATYEQYF. Here the CDR3 DNA reads TGCGCCAGCAGCTACGACAGGGCTACCTACGAGCAGTACTTC.